Listed here is a single T cell receptor beta chain. This clonotype was counted at least ten times. Its recognized antigen is unknown. Base-call qualities are not available, and no considerably larger clone is one nucleotide away. The CDR1 and CDR2 encoded by the germline V gene (reference sequence) are DFQATT and SNEGSKA. From the cysteine through the phenylalanine, the CDR3 covers 13 amino acids. Only the CDR3 part of the read is kept: 39 bases, read in frame from the first base. Germline trimming amounts to 4 bases on V and 4 bases on J, with 7 as the count of junction bases outside the gene matches. Interpreted using the paper, the time point label stands for: newly diagnosed GD, antithyroid drugs for less than 3 months. For both TCR sequencing and RNA sequencing, RNA was extracted from PBMCs in TRIzol. The diagnosis of Graves' disease was made according to American Thyroid Association guidelines. Patients for the study were recruited at an endocrinology department in Xi'an, China. Each patient gave approximately 9 milliliters of peripheral blood, collected in an EDTA anticoagulant tube. Ficoll Paque Plus density gradient separation was used to isolate PBMCs, and no further T cell sorting was performed. RNA quality was checked with an Agilent 2100 Bioanalyzer and agarose gel, and concentration with a NanoDrop 2000.

The data stem from a study of regulatory T cells in long-lasting Graves disease (dated by TCRdb to 2020 to 2023). For the wider study: Antithyroid drugs had been taken for less than 3 months by newly diagnosed Graves' disease patients. Persistent Graves' disease patients were compared with newly diagnosed Graves' disease patients by peripheral blood TCR sequencing and RNA sequencing. The study was conducted in China and was registered as a clinical trial. A total of around 35 samples were covered by TCR sequencing, comprising around 13 persistent and approximately 20 newly diagnosed Graves' disease patients. Broad study findings and their caveats: As a limitation, the authors acknowledged that the small sample size may reduce accuracy. More public clonotypes were shared among persistent patients (about 2,800) than among newly diagnosed patients (966). Only the TCR beta chain was sequenced and analyzed. Because the primary lesion, thyroid tissue, could not be accessed, the study looked at peripheral blood alone. Compared with newly diagnosed patients, patients with persistent Graves' disease had lower TCR Shannon entropy and fewer highly expanded clones, which suggests clonal expansion. Persistent disease showed preferential use of TRBV28, TRBJ1-2 and TRBJ2-5, whereas newly diagnosed disease favored TRBV20-1 and TRBJ2-1.

Library preparation was by multiplex PCR. Reads for this sample came from an Illumina HiSeq 4000. TCR beta libraries were built with iRepertoire HTBI primers and Arm-PCR amplification of CDR3 regions. Before sequencing, the PCR products went through gel purification. The study's processing was this. Gene usage analysis of CDR3 amino acid clonotypes used the approximately 62 TRBV and 11 to 15 TRBJ segments found across samples. Filtered high-quality paired reads were merged into contigs using COPE and FqMerger. Contigs were aligned with BLAST to IMGT TRBV, TRBD and TRBJ reference genes, and CDR3 was defined per IMGT. Highly expanded clones were defined as clonotypes with a frequency above 0.1%. Shannon entropy served as the measure of repertoire diversity, while the Gini coefficient captured V-J evenness. Clonotypes shared by more than one individual were considered public. TCRdb itself trimmed the public reads at Q25 with fastp, ran MiXCR and retained productive beta chains. All rows with the same CDR3 protein become a single entry with the most common DNA and genes. TCRdb's processing, not the study's, gives the V and J calls here. This sample has 350,000 to 500,000 distinct CDR3 sequences in its table, and approximately 16% of those were observed once. The leading ten clones occupy roughly a tenth of the sample.

A further study also used this sample, focusing on T cells in Graves' hyperthyroidism and ophthalmopathy. Looking at the second paper: Stable Graves' hyperthyroidism was defined as the absence of progression to ophthalmopathy over 18 months of follow-up. Hyperthyroidism patients were aged 18 to 65 years and newly diagnosed, with disease duration of less than 2 months. The study excluded patients with uncontrolled infections, other autoimmune diseases, pregnancy or lactation. Diagnoses relied on clinical symptoms, serum thyroxine and TRAb, thyroid ultrasound and orbital computed tomography. A first-round RT-PCR of the TCR CDR3 used the HTBI primer set with the Qiagen OneStep RT-PCR kit. Most expanded thyroid clonotypes (frequency above 0.001) were also detected in blood, a finding suggesting that blood repertoires may reflect thyroid immune responses. A 13 V-J signature model separated ophthalmopathy from stable hyperthyroidism, with just over 85% sensitivity and 81.08% specificity in cross-validation and 80%/75% in testing. During validation, the model predicted progression to ophthalmopathy a median of around 7 months ahead of onset, with roughly 65% sensitivity and 72% to 80% specificity. TCR V-J signatures able to tell the groups apart were searched for in a discovery cohort of approximately 95 patients, of whom around 43 had Graves' ophthalmopathy and roughly 59 had stable Graves' hyperthyroidism. An independent validation cohort of under 20 hyperthyroidism patients and about 16 patients who later progressed to ophthalmopathy tested prospective prediction of ophthalmopathy. For training and testing, the 80 to 100 patients in the discovery cohort were randomly divided in a 7:3 ratio. In addition, the study compared T-cell repertoires in thyroid tissue and in blood from over 5 Graves' hyperthyroidism patients. Following sampling, methimazole starting at 30 mg daily was given to hyperthyroidism patients, and high-dose intravenous methylprednisolone was given to ophthalmopathy patients. Libraries were constructed in a second round of multiplex PCR, after which size selection and purification were carried out. The libraries were sequenced on an Illumina HiSeq2000 using paired-end 100 bp reads. Raw data were processed with SOAPnuke, discarding reads with adapters, uncalled bases, mean Phred below 15, or no exact constant-primer or identifier match. High-quality paired reads were merged with COPE v1.2.5, and unique nucleotide sequences were defined as clonotypes. Clonotypes were aligned to IMGT TRBV, TRBD and TRBJ reference segments using MiTCR v1.1. Analysis was restricted to V-J combinations with a frequency above 0.0001, which covered roughly 99% of repertoires. A TCS score was defined as the ratio of F50 (clonal expansion) to E x V (chaos), with BLOSUM62-based TCRdist applied between CDR3 peptides within each V-J. Welch's t-statistics and random forest reduced fewer than 600 V-J features to roughly 13, which were used in a naive Bayes classifier (R e1071). No statistical method was used to set the sample size in advance, and investigators knew the group allocation. The paper describes TCR Vbeta CDR3 sequencing of 120 to 150 peripheral blood samples, made up of 43 ophthalmopathy patients, 70 to 75 hyperthyroidism patients and 17 progressor patients.

The clonotype originates from a woman aged 25 to 39 with Graves disease. Donor details come from another sample of the same person, matched by shared clones. Source: peripheral blood mononuclear cells (PBMCs), taken at new diagnosis, from a patient treated with antithyroid drugs. The chain couples TRBV20-1 to TRBJ2-7; TRBD1 matches 7 bases in the middle. The CDR3 protein sequence reads: CSATGTALYEQYF. In nucleotide form, the sequence is TGCAGTGCTACCGGGACAGCCCTTTACGAGCAGTACTTC.